This T cell receptor (beta chain) comes out of a study of T cells in localized non-small cell lung cancer. The study's findings and limits: One tumor region alone was sequenced, and heterogeneity therefore remains possible. The study detected a median approximately 57 of the top 100 tumor clones in adjacent lung. The study found T cell clonality highest in uninvolved adjacent lung, above tumor. Prolonged overall survival went with higher T cell density in the blood.

In the case of this clone: The antigen remains undetermined.

Measured with immunoSEQ multiplex PCR; TCRdb has only the in-frame clones, and not every one. The sample contains approximately 45,000 clones, roughly 86% of which appear only once. The specimen comprised PBMCs, sampled before any cancer treatment. This TCR derives from a man aged 40 to 75 with stage II lung adenocarcinoma.

CDR3 sequence reads: CASLSPDRLGDGYTF. In nucleotides, the CDR3 is TGTGCCAGCTTGAGCCCCGACAGGCTGGGGGATGGCTACACCTTC. V gene TRBV6-1 combines with J gene TRBJ1-2; possibly TRBD1 for D (6 bases). Germline CDR1 MNHNS, CDR2 SASEGT. Trimming took off 8 bases at V and 6 bases at J, with 22 bases between the two ends. CDR3 size: 15 residues.